The T cell receptor (beta chain) described here comes from a study of T cell repertoires in cytomegalovirus infection. A word on this clonotype: Its antigen remains unknown. A much larger clonotype is one base distant, so this may be a read error.

Germline V gene lookup returns CDR1 SGHTA and CDR2 FQGNSA. This CDR3 has 14 residues. Via MiXCR, TCRdb re-called the reads, giving one row per CDR3 protein. Counted here are tens of thousands of distinct CDR3 sequences, approximately 24% occurring once; the ten biggest clones make up 50%. This material consisted of CD8+ T cells from cultured PBMCs, taken from culture after CMV antigen stimulation. J is TRBJ2-5 and V is TRBV7-2, with 7 bases lining up with TRBD2. The TCR comes from a human donor in good health (CMV status not recorded). Some clones in this sample may be carry-over from other donors' samples. This CDR3 reads CASSSGGGWETRYF. CDR3 in DNA: TGTGCCAGCAGCTCCGGGGGAGGGTGGGAGACCCGGTACTTC.